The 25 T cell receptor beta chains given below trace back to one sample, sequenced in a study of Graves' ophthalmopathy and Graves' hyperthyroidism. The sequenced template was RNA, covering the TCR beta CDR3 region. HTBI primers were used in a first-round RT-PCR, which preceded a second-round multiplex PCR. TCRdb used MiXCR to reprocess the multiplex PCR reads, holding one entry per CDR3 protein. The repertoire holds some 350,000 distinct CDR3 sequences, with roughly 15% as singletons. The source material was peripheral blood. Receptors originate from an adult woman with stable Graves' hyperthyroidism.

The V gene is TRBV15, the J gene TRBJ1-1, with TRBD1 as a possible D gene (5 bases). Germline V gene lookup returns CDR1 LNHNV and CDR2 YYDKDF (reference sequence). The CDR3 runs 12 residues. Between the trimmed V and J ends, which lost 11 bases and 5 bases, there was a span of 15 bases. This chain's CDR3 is CAAGRGRTEAFF. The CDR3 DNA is TGTGCCGCAGGGCGGGGACGGACTGAAGCTTTCTTT.

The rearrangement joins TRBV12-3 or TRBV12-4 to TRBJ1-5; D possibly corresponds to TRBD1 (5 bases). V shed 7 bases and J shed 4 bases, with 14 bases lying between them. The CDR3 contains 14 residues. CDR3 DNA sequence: TGTGCCAGCAAAGGAGGGGCGGTGAATCAGCCCCAGCATTTT. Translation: CASKGGAVNQPQHF.

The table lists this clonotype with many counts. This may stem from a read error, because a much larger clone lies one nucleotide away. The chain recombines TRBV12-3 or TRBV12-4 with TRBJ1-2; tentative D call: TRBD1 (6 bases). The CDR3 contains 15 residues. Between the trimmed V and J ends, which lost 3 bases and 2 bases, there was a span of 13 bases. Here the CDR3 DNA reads TGTGCCAGCAGTTTGGCGGAACAGGGAAACTATGGCTACACCTTC. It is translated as CASSLAEQGNYGYTF.

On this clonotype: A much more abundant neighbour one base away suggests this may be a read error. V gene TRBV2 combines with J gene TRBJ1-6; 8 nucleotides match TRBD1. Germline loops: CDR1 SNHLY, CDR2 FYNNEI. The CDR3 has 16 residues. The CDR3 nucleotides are TGTGCCAGCAGTGGCCCGACAGGGGAAAATAATTCACACCTCCACTTT. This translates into CASSGPTGENNSHLHF. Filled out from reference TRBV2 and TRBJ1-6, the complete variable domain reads EPEVTQTPSHQVTQMGQEVILRCVPISNHLYFYWYRQILGQKVEFLVSFYNNEISEKSEIFDDQFSVERPDGSNFTLKIRSTKLEDSAMYFCASSGPTGENNSHLHFGNGTRLTVT.

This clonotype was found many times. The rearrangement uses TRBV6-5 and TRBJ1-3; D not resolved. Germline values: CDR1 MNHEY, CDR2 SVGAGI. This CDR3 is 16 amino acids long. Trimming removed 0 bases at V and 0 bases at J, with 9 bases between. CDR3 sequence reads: CASSYSVGSSGNTIYF. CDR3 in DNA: TGTGCCAGCAGTTACTCTGTCGGGAGCTCTGGAAACACCATATATTTT.

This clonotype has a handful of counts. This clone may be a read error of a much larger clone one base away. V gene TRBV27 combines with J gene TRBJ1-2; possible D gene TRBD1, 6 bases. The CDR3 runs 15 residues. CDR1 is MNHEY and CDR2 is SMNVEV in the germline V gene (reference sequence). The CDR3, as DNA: TGTGCCAGCAGTTTATCCGAAGGGGGGACGGATGGCTACGCCTTC. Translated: CASSLSEGGTDGYAF.

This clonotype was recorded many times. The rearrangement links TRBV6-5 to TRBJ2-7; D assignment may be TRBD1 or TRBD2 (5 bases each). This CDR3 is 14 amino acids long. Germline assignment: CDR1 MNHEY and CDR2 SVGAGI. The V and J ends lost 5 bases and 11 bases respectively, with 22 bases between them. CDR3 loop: CASSHPGDRSREYF. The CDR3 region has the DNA TGTGCCAGCAGTCACCCCGGGGACCGCTCGCGTGAGTACTTC.

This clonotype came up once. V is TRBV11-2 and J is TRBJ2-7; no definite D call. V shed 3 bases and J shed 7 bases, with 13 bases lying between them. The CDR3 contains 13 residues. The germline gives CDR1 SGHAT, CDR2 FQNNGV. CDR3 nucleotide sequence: TGTGCCAGCAGCTTTTGGCGAGTAGATGAGCAGTACTTC. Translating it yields CASSFWRVDEQYF.

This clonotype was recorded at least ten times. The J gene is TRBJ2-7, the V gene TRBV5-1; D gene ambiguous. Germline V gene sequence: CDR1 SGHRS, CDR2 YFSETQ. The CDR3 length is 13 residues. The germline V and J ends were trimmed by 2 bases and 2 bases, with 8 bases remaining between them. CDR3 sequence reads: CASSFGTAYEQYF. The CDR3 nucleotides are TGCGCCAGCAGCTTCGGCACGGCCTACGAGCAGTACTTC.

The CDR3: CASSQGLAGGMGTQYF. The CDR3 coding sequence is TGTGCCAGCAGTCAAGGACTAGCGGGAGGCATGGGGACCCAGTACTTC. The V gene is TRBV6-1, the J gene TRBJ2-5; TRBD2 aligns across 14 bases. The V segment lost 5 bases and the J segment 7 bases; nucleotides outside the gene matches: 9. From germline, CDR1 is MNHNS and CDR2 SASEGT. This CDR3 comprises 16 residues.

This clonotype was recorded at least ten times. CDR3 DNA: TGTGCCAGCAGTCAGGGACTTGGGACTGAAGCTTTCTTT. This gives the protein CASSQGLGTEAFF. This chain links TRBV12-3 or TRBV12-4 with TRBJ1-1; maybe TRBD1 (5 bases). The CDR3 extends over 13 amino acids. Trimming stripped 5 bases from V and 5 bases from J, with 12 bases between.

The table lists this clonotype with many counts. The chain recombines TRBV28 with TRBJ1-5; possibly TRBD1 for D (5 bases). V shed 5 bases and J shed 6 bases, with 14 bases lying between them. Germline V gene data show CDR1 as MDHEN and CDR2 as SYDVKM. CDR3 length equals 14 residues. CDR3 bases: TGTGCCAGCAGTCATGCAGGGAGGTTTCAGCCCCAGCATTTT. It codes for CASSHAGRFQPQHF.

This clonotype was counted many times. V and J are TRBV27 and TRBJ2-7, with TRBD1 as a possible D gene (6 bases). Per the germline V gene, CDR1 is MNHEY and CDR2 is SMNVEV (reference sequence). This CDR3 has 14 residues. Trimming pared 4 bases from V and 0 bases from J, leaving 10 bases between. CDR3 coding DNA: TGTGCCAGCAGTTCCTACAGGGACTCCTACGAGCAGTACTTC. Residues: CASSSYRDSYEQYF.

The CDR3 coding sequence is TGTGCCAGCAGGAACGCAGGGGGTGGCTATGGCTACACCTTC. Translation gives CASRNAGGGYGYTF. The chain uses TRBV7-9 and TRBJ1-2; 7 bases are a match to TRBD1. V was clipped by 6 bases and J by 4 bases; unmatched bases: 8. The V gene's germline CDR1 is SEHNR and CDR2 FQNEAQ (reference sequence). CDR3 length: 14 amino acids.

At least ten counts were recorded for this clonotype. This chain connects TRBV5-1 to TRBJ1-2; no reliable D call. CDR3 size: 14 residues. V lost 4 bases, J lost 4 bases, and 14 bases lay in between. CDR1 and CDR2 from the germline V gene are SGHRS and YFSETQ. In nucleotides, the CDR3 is TGCGCCAGCAGCGAGACATTTGGGGTCTATGGCTACACCTTC. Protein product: CASSETFGVYGYTF.

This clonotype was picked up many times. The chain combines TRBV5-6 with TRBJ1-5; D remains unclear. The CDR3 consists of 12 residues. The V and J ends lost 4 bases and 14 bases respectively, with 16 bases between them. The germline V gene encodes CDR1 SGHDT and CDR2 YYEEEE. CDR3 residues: CASSRGSGAEHF. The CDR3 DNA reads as TGTGCCAGCAGCAGAGGATCGGGCGCTGAGCATTTT.

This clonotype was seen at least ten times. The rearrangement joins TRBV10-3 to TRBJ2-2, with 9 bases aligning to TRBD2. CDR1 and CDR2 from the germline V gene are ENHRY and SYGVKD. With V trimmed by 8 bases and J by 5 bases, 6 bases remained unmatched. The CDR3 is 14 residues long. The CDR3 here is CAIAGLAWTGELFF. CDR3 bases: TGTGCCATCGCGGGACTAGCCTGGACCGGGGAGCTGTTTTTT.

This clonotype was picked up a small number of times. The DNA for the CDR3 is TGCGCCAGCAGTCAACGTTATACCCCGGGACAGGGAGATTCACCCCTCCACTTT. This encodes CASSQRYTPGQGDSPLHF. The genes are TRBV4-3 and TRBJ1-6; TRBD1 aligns across 9 bases. V shed 6 bases and J 8 bases; nucleotides not matched to a gene: 17. The CDR3 has 18 residues. Looked up from germline, CDR1 is LGHNA and CDR2 is YSLEER.

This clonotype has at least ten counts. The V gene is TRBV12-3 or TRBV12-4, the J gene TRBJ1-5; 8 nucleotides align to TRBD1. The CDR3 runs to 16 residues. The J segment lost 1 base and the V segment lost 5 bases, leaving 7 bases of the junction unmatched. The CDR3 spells CASSSAGTGSNQPQHF. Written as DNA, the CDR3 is TGTGCCAGCAGTAGTGCCGGGACAGGAAGCAATCAGCCCCAGCATTTT.

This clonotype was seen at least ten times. Here the CDR3 reads CASSFWGVNYGYTF. CDR3 in DNA: TGTGCCAGCAGTTTCTGGGGGGTTAACTATGGCTACACCTTC. The rearrangement uses TRBV12-3 or TRBV12-4 and TRBJ1-2, with D maybe TRBD1 (5 bases). The CDR3 spans 14 residues. The V gene lost 3 bases and the J gene lost 1 base, with 9 bases spanning the gap.

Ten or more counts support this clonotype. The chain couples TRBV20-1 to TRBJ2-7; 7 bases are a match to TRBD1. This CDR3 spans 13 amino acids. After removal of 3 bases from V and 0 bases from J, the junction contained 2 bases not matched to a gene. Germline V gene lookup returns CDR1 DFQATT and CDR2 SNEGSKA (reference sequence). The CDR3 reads CSARGQISYEQYF. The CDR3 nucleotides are TGCAGTGCTAGGGGACAGATCTCCTACGAGCAGTACTTC.

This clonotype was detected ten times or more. The CDR3 DNA sequence: TGTGCCAGCAGCCCCCAGGCGGGAGGCGGAGAGACCCAGTACTTC. It encodes CASSPQAGGGETQYF. The chain employs TRBV7-2 and TRBJ2-5, with 8 bases matching TRBD2. The CDR3 covers 15 residues. CDR1 and CDR2 from the germline V gene are SGHTA and FQGNSA. V trimming: 5 bases; J trimming: 4 bases; junction bases outside the gene matches: 9. Looking up the rest from reference TRBV7-2 and TRBJ2-5 gives the full variable domain: GAGVSQSPSNKVTEKGKDVELRCDPISGHTALYWYRQSLGQGLEFLIYFQGNSAPDKSGLPSDRFSAERTGGSVSTLTIQRTQQEDSAVYLCASSPQAGGGETQYFGPGTRLLVL.

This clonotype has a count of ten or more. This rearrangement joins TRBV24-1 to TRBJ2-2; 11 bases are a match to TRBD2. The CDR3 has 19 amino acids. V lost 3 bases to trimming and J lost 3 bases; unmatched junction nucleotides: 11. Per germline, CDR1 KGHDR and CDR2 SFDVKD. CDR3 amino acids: CATSDPPLAGGRYTGELFF. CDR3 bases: TGTGCCACCAGTGATCCCCCCCTAGCGGGAGGTAGATACACCGGGGAGCTGTTTTTT.

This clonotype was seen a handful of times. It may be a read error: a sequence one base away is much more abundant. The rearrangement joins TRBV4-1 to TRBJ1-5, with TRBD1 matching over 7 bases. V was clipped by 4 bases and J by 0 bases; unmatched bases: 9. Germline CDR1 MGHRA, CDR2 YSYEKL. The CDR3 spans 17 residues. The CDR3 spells CASSPLTGDSSNQPQHF. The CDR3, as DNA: TGCGCCAGCAGCCCGCTCACGGGGGACAGTAGCAATCAGCCCCAGCATTTT.

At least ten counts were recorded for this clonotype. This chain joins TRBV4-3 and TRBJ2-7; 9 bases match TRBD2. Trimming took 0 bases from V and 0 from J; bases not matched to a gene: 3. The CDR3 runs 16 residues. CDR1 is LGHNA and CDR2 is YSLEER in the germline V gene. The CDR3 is CASSQDLLAGSYEQYF. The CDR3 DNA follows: TGCGCCAGCAGCCAAGATCTACTAGCGGGCTCCTACGAGCAGTACTTC.